This T cell receptor (beta chain) stems from a study of regulatory T cells in long-lasting Graves disease. Library construction for TCR beta used iRepertoire HTBI primers and Arm-PCR of CDR3 regions. TCRdb ran MiXCR on the multiplex PCR reads and lists one entry per CDR3 protein. The sample contains about 660,000 distinct CDR3 sequences, approximately 31% of which appear only once. In germline, CDR1 is MGHDK, CDR2 SYGVNS. Trimming took 0 bases from V and 5 from J, leaving 13 bases between them. CDR3 size: 15 residues. As for time point: persistent/refractory GD, antithyroid drugs over 5 years with positive TRAb. Following extraction of RNA from PBMCs, that RNA was used to make the TCR library.

The starting material was peripheral blood mononuclear cells (PBMCs), obtained when the disease was refractory, from a patient treated with antithyroid drugs. The TCR originated in a female donor with Graves disease. This chain connects TRBV25-1 to TRBJ1-2, with D possibly being TRBD1 (5 bases). The CDR3 region is CASSEYRDGGYGYTF. DNA for the CDR3: TGTGCCAGCAGTGAATATAGGGACGGGGGTTATGGCTACACCTTC.